The rows below give T cell receptor beta chains drawn from one sample of a study of blood T cell repertoires in COVID-19. Assay used: immunoSEQ multiplex PCR; TCRdb lists only in-frame clones, some missing. The sample yields 80,000 to 95,000 clones, roughly 75% seen once. The source material was peripheral blood. The receptors here all came from a woman in her 50s with acute or convalescent COVID-19. Both conserved end residues are part of each CDR3. The D gene is left open where the match is weak. Some rows have no size entry. The others give once, few or many, or a class for an expanded clone.

abundance: NA; j_gene: TRBJ2-3; v_gene: TRBV28; d_gene: TRBD2; CDR3aa: CASSPPGGGAGTDTQYF; CDR3nt: TGTGCCAGCAGTCCTCCGGGCGGGGGGGCCGGCACAGATACGCAGTATTTT
abundance: once; j_gene: TRBJ2-7; v_gene: TRBV7-2; d_gene: TRBD2; CDR3aa: CASSLAFRGAGGPGAYEQYF; CDR3nt: TGTGCCAGCAGCTTAGCCTTTAGGGGAGCGGGGGGGCCGGGCGCCTACGAGCAGTACTTC
abundance: NA; j_gene: TRBJ2-1; v_gene: TRBV5-1; d_gene: TRBD2; CDR3aa: CASSPGTSGIYNEQFF; CDR3nt: TGCGCCAGCAGCCCAGGGACTAGCGGGATCTACAATGAGCAGTTCTTC
abundance: NA; j_gene: TRBJ2-5; v_gene: TRBV2; d_gene: TRBD1; CDR3aa: CASRGQGLTQYF; CDR3nt: TGTGCCAGCAGGGGACAGGGACTTACCCAGTACTTC
abundance: NA; j_gene: TRBJ1-5; v_gene: TRBV15; d_gene: TRBD1; CDR3aa: CATSRGHGQGRPQHF; CDR3nt: TGTGCCACCAGCAGAGGTCACGGACAGGGCCGGCCCCAGCATTTT
abundance: NA; j_gene: TRBJ1-2; v_gene: TRBV2; d_gene: NA; CDR3aa: CASSDLGNYGYTF; CDR3nt: TGTGCCAGCAGTGATTTGGGCAACTATGGCTACACCTTC
abundance: NA; j_gene: TRBJ1-6; v_gene: TRBV11-2; d_gene: NA; CDR3aa: CASSLDWRGNSPLHF; CDR3nt: TGTGCCAGCAGCTTAGATTGGAGAGGGAATTCACCCCTCCACTTT
abundance: NA; j_gene: TRBJ1-1; v_gene: TRBV6-4; d_gene: NA; CDR3aa: CASRREDSLNTEAFF; CDR3nt: TGTGCCAGCAGGAGAGAGGACAGTTTGAACACTGAAGCTTTCTTT
abundance: NA; j_gene: TRBJ1-1; v_gene: TRBV5-4; d_gene: NA; CDR3aa: CASSPDPLGRGTEAFF; CDR3nt: TGTGCCAGCAGCCCAGACCCTTTGGGCAGGGGTACTGAAGCTTTCTTT
abundance: NA; j_gene: TRBJ2-5; v_gene: TRBV6-1; d_gene: NA; CDR3aa: CASSERSGQGLQETQYF; CDR3nt: TGTGCCAGCAGTGAAAGATCCGGGCAGGGCTTACAAGAGACCCAGTACTTC
abundance: NA; j_gene: TRBJ1-3; v_gene: TRBV30; d_gene: NA; CDR3aa: CAWSPVSSGNTIYF; CDR3nt: TGTGCCTGGAGTCCCGTGAGCTCTGGAAACACCATATATTTT
abundance: NA; j_gene: TRBJ2-7; v_gene: TRBV7-9; d_gene: TRBD1; CDR3aa: CASSFYRGPGRGSEQYF; CDR3nt: TGTGCCAGCAGCTTCTACAGGGGGCCAGGGCGCGGTTCCGAGCAGTACTTC
abundance: NA; j_gene: TRBJ1-2; v_gene: TRBV3-1/TRBV3-2; d_gene: NA; CDR3aa: CASSQGNKMWENGYTF; CDR3nt: TGTGCCAGCAGCCAGGGGAACAAGATGTGGGAGAATGGCTACACCTTC
abundance: NA; j_gene: TRBJ1-5; v_gene: TRBV30; d_gene: TRBD1; CDR3aa: CAWSGTGNNQPQHF; CDR3nt: TGTGCCTGGAGTGGGACAGGGAACAATCAGCCCCAGCATTTT
abundance: NA; j_gene: TRBJ1-1; v_gene: TRBV12-3/TRBV12-4; d_gene: NA; CDR3aa: CASARAGDTEAFF; CDR3nt: TGTGCCAGCGCAAGGGCCGGGGACACTGAAGCTTTCTTT
abundance: NA; j_gene: TRBJ2-2; v_gene: TRBV3-1/TRBV3-2; d_gene: NA; CDR3aa: CASSRSGELFF; CDR3nt: TGTGCCAGCAGCCGGAGCGGGGAGCTGTTTTTT
abundance: NA; j_gene: TRBJ2-3; v_gene: TRBV5-1; d_gene: TRBD2; CDR3aa: CASSLVVSGGTDTQYF; CDR3nt: TGCGCCAGCAGCTTGGTGGTTAGCGGGGGCACAGATACGCAGTATTTT
abundance: NA; j_gene: TRBJ2-2; v_gene: TRBV5-5; d_gene: TRBD1; CDR3aa: CASSLVSGGYLGELFF; CDR3nt: TGTGCCAGCAGCTTGGTATCAGGGGGCTACCTCGGGGAGCTGTTTTTT
abundance: few; j_gene: TRBJ1-6; v_gene: TRBV6-5; d_gene: TRBD1; CDR3aa: CASNPGTGPSPLHF; CDR3nt: TGTGCCAGCAACCCCGGGACAGGGCCCTCACCCCTCCACTTT
abundance: NA; j_gene: TRBJ1-1; v_gene: TRBV7-8; d_gene: TRBD1; CDR3aa: CASSLTGDGTEAFF; CDR3nt: TGTGCCAGCAGCTTGACAGGGGATGGGACTGAAGCTTTCTTT
abundance: NA; j_gene: TRBJ1-1; v_gene: TRBV27; d_gene: NA; CDR3aa: CASSSGPVNTEAFF; CDR3nt: TGTGCCAGCAGCTCAGGCCCGGTGAACACTGAAGCTTTCTTT
abundance: NA; j_gene: TRBJ1-4; v_gene: TRBV6-1; d_gene: TRBD1; CDR3aa: CASSEERAGGKKLFF; CDR3nt: TGTGCCAGCAGTGAAGAAAGGGCAGGGGGAAAAAAACTGTTTTTT
abundance: few; j_gene: TRBJ1-6; v_gene: TRBV4-2; d_gene: NA; CDR3aa: CASSPDSYNSPLHF; CDR3nt: TGTGCCAGCAGCCCGGACAGTTATAATTCACCCCTCCACTTT
abundance: few; j_gene: TRBJ1-2; v_gene: TRBV3-1/TRBV3-2; d_gene: NA; CDR3aa: CASSQPPGNGYTF; CDR3nt: TGTGCCAGCAGCCAGCCTCCGGGGAATGGCTACACCTTC
abundance: NA; j_gene: TRBJ1-1; v_gene: TRBV11-2; d_gene: NA; CDR3aa: CASSLEGRWNTEAFF; CDR3nt: TGTGCCAGCAGCTTAGAGGGGAGGTGGAACACTGAAGCTTTCTTT
abundance: NA; j_gene: TRBJ2-1; v_gene: TRBV19; d_gene: TRBD1; CDR3aa: CASRQGAYNEQFF; CDR3nt: TGTGCCAGTCGACAGGGGGCTTACAATGAGCAGTTCTTC
abundance: NA; j_gene: TRBJ1-1; v_gene: TRBV5-1; d_gene: NA; CDR3aa: CASSSEGRADTEAFF; CDR3nt: TGCGCCAGCAGCTCGGAGGGCAGGGCTGACACTGAAGCTTTCTTT
abundance: NA; j_gene: TRBJ1-2; v_gene: TRBV28; d_gene: NA; CDR3aa: CASSLEQLYGYTF; CDR3nt: TGTGCCAGCAGTTTGGAACAGCTCTATGGCTACACCTTC
abundance: NA; j_gene: TRBJ1-2; v_gene: TRBV28; d_gene: NA; CDR3aa: CASSLAGNQENYGYTF; CDR3nt: TGTGCCAGCAGTTTAGCCGGGAACCAAGAGAACTATGGCTACACCTTC
abundance: NA; j_gene: TRBJ1-3; v_gene: TRBV7-6; d_gene: NA; CDR3aa: CASSLALSSSGNTIYF; CDR3nt: TGTGCCAGCAGCTTAGCCCTATCTTCCTCTGGAAACACCATATATTTT
abundance: NA; j_gene: TRBJ2-3; v_gene: TRBV3-1/TRBV3-2; d_gene: TRBD2; CDR3aa: CASSQEYRTSGGKDTQYF; CDR3nt: TGTGCCAGCAGCCAAGAATACCGGACTAGCGGGGGAAAAGATACGCAGTATTTT
abundance: NA; j_gene: TRBJ2-1; v_gene: TRBV7-6; d_gene: NA; CDR3aa: CASSPRQSSYNEQFF; CDR3nt: TGTGCCAGCAGCCCGAGACAGAGCTCCTACAATGAGCAGTTCTTC
abundance: few; j_gene: TRBJ1-2; v_gene: TRBV29-1; d_gene: NA; CDR3aa: CSVGAGFNYGYTF; CDR3nt: TGCAGCGTTGGGGCAGGATTTAACTATGGCTACACCTTC
abundance: NA; j_gene: TRBJ1-2; v_gene: TRBV7-2; d_gene: TRBD1; CDR3aa: CASSRLGQGEGYTF; CDR3nt: TGTGCCAGCAGCCGCCTGGGACAGGGCGAGGGCTACACCTTC
abundance: NA; j_gene: TRBJ2-1; v_gene: TRBV9; d_gene: TRBD2; CDR3aa: CASSVGSGGAFNEQFF; CDR3nt: TGTGCCAGCAGCGTAGGAAGCGGGGGGGCCTTCAATGAGCAGTTCTTC
abundance: NA; j_gene: TRBJ1-1; v_gene: TRBV5-6; d_gene: NA; CDR3aa: CASSPGGGQSTEAFF; CDR3nt: TGTGCCAGCAGCCCCGGGGGGGGTCAGAGCACTGAAGCTTTCTTT
abundance: NA; j_gene: TRBJ2-6; v_gene: TRBV5-1; d_gene: TRBD1; CDR3aa: CASSWTGGSSGANVLTF; CDR3nt: TGCGCCAGCAGCTGGACAGGGGGCTCCTCTGGGGCCAACGTCCTGACTTTC
abundance: NA; j_gene: TRBJ2-3; v_gene: TRBV11-3; d_gene: TRBD2; CDR3aa: CASSLALGGGPVTDTQYF; CDR3nt: TGTGCCAGCAGCTTGGCCCTCGGGGGGGGGCCCGTCACAGATACGCAGTATTTT
abundance: NA; j_gene: TRBJ2-1; v_gene: TRBV28; d_gene: TRBD2; CDR3aa: CASSLRTSGGDFEQFF; CDR3nt: TGTGCCAGCAGCCTTCGGACTAGCGGGGGGGATTTTGAGCAGTTCTTC
abundance: few; j_gene: TRBJ1-2; v_gene: TRBV28; d_gene: NA; CDR3aa: CASSLYDSYGYTF; CDR3nt: TGTGCCAGCAGTTTATACGACAGCTATGGCTACACCTTC
abundance: NA; j_gene: TRBJ1-4; v_gene: TRBV6-5; d_gene: TRBD1; CDR3aa: CASTRDRGPEKLFF; CDR3nt: TGTGCCAGCACCCGGGACAGGGGACCCGAAAAACTGTTTTTT
abundance: NA; j_gene: TRBJ1-5; v_gene: TRBV28; d_gene: NA; CDR3aa: CASRGTGFSGQPQHF; CDR3nt: TGTGCCAGCAGGGGCACAGGGTTCAGCGGTCAGCCCCAGCATTTT
abundance: NA; j_gene: TRBJ1-1; v_gene: TRBV18; d_gene: NA; CDR3aa: CASSPLGEGTEAFF; CDR3nt: TGTGCCAGCTCACCATTGGGGGAGGGCACTGAAGCTTTCTTT
abundance: NA; j_gene: TRBJ1-6; v_gene: TRBV12-3/TRBV12-4; d_gene: NA; CDR3aa: CASRMGLGSPLHF; CDR3nt: TGTGCCAGCAGGATGGGGCTAGGGTCACCCCTCCACTTT
abundance: once; j_gene: TRBJ1-2; v_gene: TRBV6-5; d_gene: NA; CDR3aa: CASGGAYGYTF; CDR3nt: TGTGCCAGCGGGGGCGCCTATGGCTACACCTTC
abundance: few; j_gene: TRBJ1-1; v_gene: TRBV18; d_gene: TRBD1; CDR3aa: CASSPGRGLEAFF; CDR3nt: TGTGCCAGCTCACCGGGCAGGGGGCTTGAAGCTTTCTTT
abundance: once; j_gene: TRBJ2-1; v_gene: TRBV12-3/TRBV12-4; d_gene: NA; CDR3aa: CASCQGGEQFF; CDR3nt: TGTGCCAGTTGTCAAGGAGGTGAGCAGTTCTTC
abundance: NA; j_gene: TRBJ1-3; v_gene: TRBV6-5; d_gene: NA; CDR3aa: CASSPDSGNTIYF; CDR3nt: TGTGCCAGCAGTCCGGACAGCGGAAACACCATATATTTT
abundance: NA; j_gene: TRBJ2-7; v_gene: TRBV7-6; d_gene: TRBD1; CDR3aa: CASSFLTGGDPYEQYF; CDR3nt: TGTGCCAGCAGCTTCCTGACAGGGGGGGACCCCTACGAGCAGTACTTC
abundance: few; j_gene: TRBJ1-1; v_gene: TRBV6-2/TRBV6-3; d_gene: NA; CDR3aa: CASSQGGNTEAFF; CDR3nt: TGTGCCAGCAGTCAAGGGGGGAACACTGAAGCTTTCTTT
abundance: NA; j_gene: TRBJ2-2; v_gene: TRBV19; d_gene: NA; CDR3aa: CASSIWAPNTGELFF; CDR3nt: TGTGCCAGTAGTATCTGGGCCCCCAACACCGGGGAGCTGTTTTTT